This T cell receptor (beta chain) was identified in a study of cytomegalovirus exposure and HLA in healthy donors. Regarding the study as a whole: Published work reported that the classifier diagnosed cytomegalovirus status with high specificity and sensitivity. Most TCRs appeared rarely, but some public TCRs recurred in many donors. In vitro confirmation showed three CMV-associated chains to be CMV antigen specific.

These donors were members of the approximately 120-subject validation cohort, a group separate from the approximately 700-subject first cohort. This clone was seen once. What it binds is unknown. This CDR3 region has 15 residues. Germline values: CDR1 LNHDA, CDR2 SQIVND (reference sequence). Trimming left V 0 bases short and J 6 bases short, with 11 bases between. Repertoires were generated with immunoSEQ multiplex PCR, while TCRdb's copy carries only in-frame clones and drops some. The sample holds 130,000 or so clones, approximately 89% seen once. The sequence was collected from a man aged 25-45 years in good health and CMV-seronegative. The source material was PBMCs. This sequence joins TRBV19 and TRBJ2-2, with a tentative D call TRBD2 (6 bases). CDR3 loop: CASSIDRREAGELFF. The CDR3 DNA sequence: TGTGCCAGTAGTATAGATCGCAGGGAGGCCGGGGAGCTGTTTTTT.